This is a list of T cell receptor beta chains from one sample in a study of CD8+ T cells in alopecia areata. Data came from immunoSEQ multiplex PCR; TCRdb stores just in-frame clones and leaves some out. The repertoire holds around 100,000 clones, roughly three fifths seen once, with 10% to 15% in the top ten. This specimen was CD8+ T cells sorted from blood, taken at week 24, from a patient treated with tofacitinib. The source of these receptors is a human donor with alopecia areata. The CDR3 runs from the conserved cysteine through the conserved F or W. A D gene is named only where the DNA matches it firmly. Size is omitted from some rows. Given values are once, few, many or a class for expanded clones.

TRBV2,NA,TRBJ2-4,NA,CASLNYLEGVEKNIQYF,TGTGCCAGCCTAAACTACCTGGAGGGGGTTGAAAAAAACATTCAGTACTTC
TRBV5-6,NA,TRBJ2-2,TRBD1,CASSFGTANTGELFF,TGTGCCAGCAGCTTCGGGACAGCTAACACCGGGGAGCTGTTTTTT
TRBV13,NA,TRBJ2-7,NA,CASSSTGITYEQYF,TGTGCCAGCAGCTCGACAGGTATCACCTACGAGCAGTACTTC
TRBV4-1,NA,TRBJ2-7,TRBD2,CASSQEGAGGSYEQYF,TGTGCCAGCAGCCAAGAGGGAGCGGGGGGCTCCTACGAGCAGTACTTC
TRBV5-6,NA,TRBJ2-6,NA,CASSVSGAGANVLTF,TGTGCCAGCAGCGTATCAGGGGCTGGGGCCAACGTCCTGACTTTC
TRBV5-1,NA,TRBJ2-5,NA,CASTLEGETQYF,TGCGCCAGCACCCTGGAGGGTGAGACCCAGTACTTC
TRBV19,few,TRBJ1-6,NA,CASRDSSYNSPLHF,TGTGCCAGTAGGGATAGCTCCTATAATTCACCCCTCCACTTT
TRBV6-6,NA,TRBJ2-7,NA,CASSYGGGGQGEQYF,TGTGCCAGCAGTTACGGTGGGGGGGGGCAAGGAGAGCAGTACTTC
TRBV27,few,TRBJ2-2,TRBD1,CASSLSPRGPTGELFF,TGTGCCAGCAGTTTATCGCCCAGGGGGCCCACCGGGGAGCTGTTTTTT
TRBV11-2,few,TRBJ2-1,NA,CASSLVQGMYNEQFF,TGTGCCAGCAGCTTAGTTCAGGGAATGTACAATGAGCAGTTCTTC
TRBV6-6,NA,TRBJ1-1,NA,CASSYVVGGTEAFF,TGTGCCAGCAGTTATGTCGTCGGGGGAACTGAAGCTTTCTTT
TRBV9,NA,TRBJ1-2,NA,CASSVASDPNYGYTF,TGTGCCAGCAGCGTAGCGTCAGATCCTAACTATGGCTACACCTTC
TRBV30,NA,TRBJ1-1,NA,CACNRATEAFF,TGTGCCTGCAACAGGGCCACTGAAGCTTTCTTT
TRBV30,NA,TRBJ1-5,NA,CAWSVGTDIHQPQHF,TGTGCCTGGAGTGTGGGGACGGACATCCATCAGCCCCAGCATTTT
TRBV30,few,TRBJ2-1,TRBD2,CAWGPGLAYNEQFF,TGTGCCTGGGGGCCGGGACTAGCCTACAATGAGCAGTTCTTC
TRBV2,NA,TRBJ1-4,NA,CASSEHFGQGEEKLFF,TGTGCCAGCAGTGAACATTTTGGGCAGGGAGAGGAAAAACTGTTTTTT
TRBV7-8,few,TRBJ2-7,NA,CASSSGGNHYEQYF,TGTGCCAGCTCCTCGGGGGGCAATCACTACGAGCAGTACTTC
TRBV29-1,NA,TRBJ1-1,NA,CSVVDGIEAFF,TGCAGCGTTGTCGACGGGATTGAAGCTTTCTTT
TRBV7-9,NA,TRBJ2-7,NA,CASTFTGAHLPYEQYF,TGTGCCAGCACCTTCACGGGGGCCCACCTCCCCTACGAGCAGTACTTC
TRBV20-1,NA,TRBJ2-7,NA,CSASENYEQYF,TGCAGTGCTAGTGAAAACTACGAGCAGTACTTC
TRBV21-1,NA,TRBJ1-2,NA,CASSDGPELPVVNYGYTF,TGTGCCAGCAGCGATGGACCTGAATTGCCGGTTGTTAACTATGGCTACACCTTC
TRBV5-6,NA,TRBJ2-3,TRBD2,CASSFGGTSVTDTQYF,TGTGCCAGCAGCTTCGGGGGAACTAGCGTCACAGATACGCAGTATTTT
TRBV13,NA,TRBJ2-3,NA,CASSWRHGITPVAYF,TGTGCCAGCAGCTGGCGGCATGGGATTACCCCTGTTGCGTATTTT
TRBV11-2,NA,TRBJ2-5,NA,CASSLRALETQYF,TGTGCCAGCAGCTTACGGGCCCTCGAGACCCAGTACTTC
TRBV25-1,once,TRBJ2-7,TRBD1,CASSDPGQGVGEQYF,TGTGCCAGCAGTGACCCGGGACAGGGGGTGGGGGAGCAGTACTTC
TRBV7-2,NA,TRBJ2-1,NA,CASSRRTSYNEQFF,TGTGCCAGCAGTCGACGGACGTCCTACAATGAGCAGTTCTTC
TRBV29-1,NA,TRBJ2-2,NA,CSVGYPTGELFF,TGCAGCGTTGGCTACCCCACCGGGGAGCTGTTTTTT
TRBV2,few,TRBJ2-1,NA,CASRRVSSYNEQFF,TGTGCCAGCAGGCGGGTTAGCTCCTACAATGAGCAGTTCTTC
TRBV27,NA,TRBJ2-1,NA,CASSYADGNEQFF,TGTGCCAGCAGTTATGCAGATGGAAATGAGCAGTTCTTC
TRBV10-3,NA,TRBJ2-6,NA,CAIREPEGANVLTF,TGTGCCATCAGGGAACCCGAGGGGGCCAACGTCCTGACTTTC
TRBV7-9,few,TRBJ2-7,TRBD2,CASSLTSGGYEQYF,TGTGCCAGCAGCTTAACTAGCGGGGGCTACGAGCAGTACTTC
TRBV30,few,TRBJ2-2,NA,CAWRDLTGELFF,TGTGCCTGGAGGGACTTAACCGGGGAGCTGTTTTTT